The subject of this entry is one T cell receptor beta chain. There are 13 residues in the CDR3. Per the germline V gene, CDR1 is SGHTA and CDR2 is FQGNSA. The germline V and J ends were trimmed by 1 base and 7 bases, with 10 bases remaining between them. These data originate in a study of control samples from healthy donors and cancer patients. Data came from immunoSEQ multiplex PCR; TCRdb stores just in-frame clones and leaves some out. The table lists fewer than 200,000 clones, around 94% of them singletons. The chain uses TRBV7-2 and TRBJ2-5; D might be TRBD1 or TRBD2, each matching 5 bases. This sequence originates from a man between 60 and 70 years old with colorectal cancer. The sequenced sample was PBMCs. The CDR3 bases are TGTGCCAGCAGCTTAGGCAGGGACGGGACCCAGTACTTC. Its protein is CASSLGRDGTQYF.